The 28 T cell receptor beta chains given below trace back to one sample, sequenced in a study of T cells in Graves' hyperthyroidism and ophthalmopathy. Amplified TCR beta CDR3 regions derived from RNA transcripts. First-round RT-PCR of the TCR CDR3 relied on the HTBI primer set. TCRdb re-analysed the multiplex PCR reads in MiXCR, keeping a single row per CDR3 protein. The profile shows about 400,000 distinct CDR3 sequences, under 15% of them singletons. The sequenced sample was blood. The receptors derive from a young woman with Graves' hyperthyroidism.

This clonotype was recorded many times. The rearrangement links TRBV5-1 to TRBJ1-5; D not certain. The germline gives CDR1 SGHRS, CDR2 YFSETQ. V lost 0 bases and J 6 bases, leaving 7 bases between the germline ends. This CDR3 contains 13 residues. CDR3: CASSLDTGQPQHF. The CDR3 DNA sequence: TGCGCCAGCAGCTTGGATACGGGTCAGCCCCAGCATTTT.

This clonotype was counted at least ten times. The chain uses TRBV7-7 and TRBJ2-5; D might be TRBD2 (5 bases). V shed 7 bases and J shed 0 bases, with 9 bases lying between them. Germline CDR1 is SSHAT and CDR2 is FNYEAQ (reference sequence). This CDR3 has 13 amino acids. The CDR3 nucleotides are TGTGCCAGCACGCGAGGGTACCAAGAGACCCAGTACTTC. It yields the protein CASTRGYQETQYF.

Worth noting for this clonotype: A much larger clone differs from this one at a single base, so this may be a read error. This chain links TRBV13 with TRBJ2-1, with TRBD1 identical over 7 bases. Germline V lookup: CDR1 PRHDT, CDR2 FYEKMQ (reference sequence). The CDR3 is 15 amino acids. The CDR3 is CVSSLLTGSNNEQFF. Written as DNA, the CDR3 is TGTGTCAGCAGCCTATTGACAGGGTCAAACAATGAGCAGTTCTTC.

This clonotype was found a few times. The rearrangement joins TRBV14 to TRBJ2-6; TRBD1 is a possible D gene (5 bases). Germline V lookup: CDR1 SGHDN, CDR2 FVKESK. V lost 4 bases, J lost 3 bases, and 10 bases lay in between. The CDR3 is made up of 15 amino acids. CDR3 sequence reads: CASSLLGVGANVLTF. The CDR3 DNA is TGTGCCAGCAGCCTGTTAGGGGTTGGGGCCAACGTCCTGACTTTC.

This clonotype came up many times. V gene TRBV30 combines with J gene TRBJ2-7; 10 nucleotides match TRBD2. V lost 4 bases and J lost 4; bases outside the gene matches: 4. This CDR3 is built from 13 residues. Germline V gives CDR1 GTSNPN, CDR2 SVGIG (reference sequence). CDR3: CAWTSGSIYEQYF. CDR3 bases: TGTGCCTGGACTAGCGGGAGTATATACGAGCAGTACTTC.

The J gene is TRBJ2-3, the V gene TRBV7-6, with D possibly being TRBD2 (5 bases). Germline-derived CDR1 and CDR2 are SGHVS and FNYEAQ. Trimming removed 7 bases at V and 0 bases at J, with 20 bases between. The length of the CDR3 is 17 residues. CDR3 in amino acids: CASTDPSLAVSTDTQYF. The CDR3, as DNA: TGTGCCAGCACCGATCCGTCCCTAGCAGTTAGCACAGATACGCAGTATTTT.

The chain uses TRBV12-3 or TRBV12-4 and TRBJ2-3; 13 nucleotides line up with TRBD2. The V segment lost 6 bases and the J segment 4 bases; nucleotides outside the gene matches: 7. The CDR3 length is 16 residues. As DNA, the CDR3 is TGTGCCAGCAGGGGGACACTAGCGGGAGGGCCAGATACGCAGTATTTT. Translating gives CASRGTLAGGPDTQYF.

The rearrangement joins TRBV27 to TRBJ2-1, with 13 nucleotides matching TRBD2. The CDR3 runs to 19 residues. V lost 4 bases, J lost 0 bases, and 9 bases stayed unmatched. CDR1 MNHEY and CDR2 SMNVEV come from the germline V gene (reference sequence). CDR3: CASSSRGLAGNNSYNEQFF. CDR3 bases: TGTGCCAGCAGTTCACGGGGACTAGCGGGAAATAACTCCTACAATGAGCAGTTCTTC.

This clonotype was seen a few times. The V gene is TRBV6-1, the J gene TRBJ2-2, with D perhaps assigned TRBD1 or TRBD2 (5 bases each). The CDR3 consists of 19 residues. V was shortened by 5 bases and J by 1 base, with 23 bases between the two germline ends. CDR1 and CDR2 from the germline V gene are MNHNS and SASEGT. This CDR3 is CASSLRARWASQNTGELFF. CDR3 DNA sequence: TGTGCCAGCAGTCTCAGGGCGCGGTGGGCTAGCCAGAACACCGGGGAGCTGTTTTTT.

This clonotype was seen at least ten times. The genes are TRBV9 and TRBJ1-2, with TRBD1 matching 7 bases. V was pared by 0 bases and J by 5 bases, with 10 bases of the junction left unmatched. This CDR3 is 16 amino acids long. CDR1 SGDLS and CDR2 YYNGEE come from the germline V gene. The CDR3 nucleotides read TGTGCCAGCAGCGTAGAAATAAAGGGACAGATGTATGGCTACACCTTC. As protein: CASSVEIKGQMYGYTF.

This clonotype was seen ten or more times. The chain is built from TRBV12-3 or TRBV12-4 and TRBJ2-7; TRBD2 aligns across 14 bases. The CDR3 contains 17 residues. The V gene end was trimmed by 5 bases and the J gene end by 7 bases; junction bases not matched to a gene: 13. The chain's CDR3 is CASSGGPGLAGVGEQYF. CDR3 nucleotide sequence: TGTGCCAGCAGTGGGGGGCCGGGACTAGCGGGAGTGGGTGAGCAGTACTTC.

On this clonotype: A much larger clone differs by one base, so this may be a read error. The CDR3 does not end in the conserved phenylalanine or tryptophan, so this is likely a read error. V is TRBV7-2 and J is TRBJ2-7, with D possibly being TRBD2 (5 bases). The CDR3 is made up of 11 amino acids. Germline CDR1 reads SGHTA; CDR2 reads FQGNSA. The V gene lost 7 bases and the J gene lost 7 bases, with 11 bases spanning the gap. Written as DNA, the CDR3 is TGTGCCAGCACTTTGGGAGCAGAGCAGTACCTC. Residues: CASTLGAEQYL.

The chain has TRBV7-8 and TRBJ2-7; 8 positions agree with TRBD2. Germline CDR1 SGHVS, CDR2 FQNEAQ. This CDR3 has 16 amino acids. V shed 5 bases, J shed 5 bases, and the junction held 14 bases outside the gene matches. The CDR3 sequence is CASSRLGSGMTDEQYF. In nucleotides, the CDR3 is TGTGCCAGCAGCCGACTCGGTAGCGGGATGACTGACGAGCAGTACTTC.

This clonotype showed up many times. The chain joins TRBV20-1 to TRBJ2-4; D gene ambiguous. Trimming removed 1 base at V and 13 bases at J, with 11 bases between. The CDR3 runs to 11 residues. Germline V gene data show CDR1 as DFQATT and CDR2 as SNEGSKA (reference sequence). CDR3 region: CSARVANGQYF. As DNA, the CDR3 is TGCAGTGCTAGAGTAGCCAACGGACAGTACTTC.

In its sample, this clonotype was seen a few times. This chain connects TRBV19 to TRBJ2-7, with 12 bases lining up with TRBD2. The J segment lost 0 bases and the V segment lost 2 bases, leaving 2 bases of the junction unmatched. Germline V lookup: CDR1 LNHDA, CDR2 SQIVND (reference sequence). This CDR3 contains 16 residues. Here the CDR3 reads CASSITTSGSSYEQYF. The CDR3 region has the DNA TGTGCCAGTAGTATAACGACTAGCGGGAGCTCCTACGAGCAGTACTTC.

This clonotype was recorded a few times. The genes are TRBV20-1 and TRBJ2-1; perhaps TRBD2 as D (6 bases). The CDR3 is 16 amino acids. V was trimmed by 3 bases and J by 0 bases, leaving 15 bases between them. CDR1 is DFQATT and CDR2 is SNEGSKA in the germline V gene (reference sequence). CDR3 loop: CSASRSGGASYNEQFF. The DNA of the CDR3 is TGCAGTGCTAGCCGCTCGGGCGGGGCCTCCTACAATGAGCAGTTCTTC.

The table lists this clonotype with many counts. The rearrangement uses TRBV24-1 and TRBJ2-3, with no clear D. From germline, CDR1 is KGHDR and CDR2 SFDVKD. The CDR3 sequence is 17 residues long. The germline V and J ends were trimmed by 2 bases and 5 bases, with 19 bases remaining between them. CDR3 sequence reads: CATSDSETADWGDTQYF. The CDR3 DNA reads TGTGCCACCAGTGATTCGGAAACAGCTGATTGGGGAGATACGCAGTATTTT.

Comment on this clonotype: An end of the junction differs from the germline gene, which may be a read error. This sequence joins TRBV7-9 and TRBJ1-1; 8 nucleotides match TRBD1. The germline CDR1 and CDR2 sequences are SEHNR and FQNEAQ (reference sequence). The CDR3 has 15 residues. The CDR3 here is CASSLVGQGRTGAFF. CDR3 in DNA: TGTGCCAGCAGCTTAGTAGGACAGGGACGGACTGGAGCTTTCTTT.

CDR3 nucleotide sequence: TGTGCCAGCAGCCAATCCACACGAAACTCTGGGGCCAACGTCCTGACTTTC. As protein: CASSQSTRNSGANVLTF. The chain uses TRBV4-2 and TRBJ2-6, with D uncertain. Deletions cut 2 bases from V and 0 bases from J, with 11 bases between. Germline CDR1 is LGHNA and CDR2 is YNFKEQ. This CDR3 has 17 amino acids.

This chain connects TRBV15 to TRBJ2-3; D call uncertain. This CDR3 has 14 residues. V lost 0 bases and J 3 bases, leaving 7 bases between the germline ends. CDR1 and CDR2 (germline): LNHNV, YYDKDF (reference sequence). In DNA, the CDR3 is TGTGCCACCAGCAGAGATCTTAGGACAGATACGCAGTATTTT. Protein product: CATSRDLRTDTQYF. Full variable domain (rest looked up from reference TRBV15 and TRBJ2-3): DAMVIQNPRYQVTQFGKPVTLSCSQTLNHNVMYWYQQKSSQAPKLLFHYYDKDFNNEADTPDNFQSRRPNTSFCFLDIRSPGLGDTAMYLCATSRDLRTDTQYFGPGTRLTVL.

This clonotype was observed at least ten times. The chain is built from TRBV6-2 or TRBV6-3 and TRBJ2-7; tentative D call: TRBD1 (6 bases). This CDR3 contains 12 residues. V was shortened by 8 bases and J by 3 bases, with 11 bases between the two germline ends. Per germline, CDR1 MNHEY and CDR2 SVGEGT. DNA of the CDR3: TGTGCCAGCCGCAGGGACAACTACGAGCAGTACTTC. Its translation is CASRRDNYEQYF.

The table lists this clonotype with many counts. In DNA form, the CDR3 reads TGTGCCAACGGGGCCTACAATGAGCAGTTCTTC. As protein: CANGAYNEQFF. The chain employs TRBV28 and TRBJ2-1; a weak D match, TRBD2 (5 bases). V was shortened by 10 bases and J by 2 bases, with 6 bases between the two germline ends. CDR3 size: 11 residues. Germline V CDR1 and CDR2: MDHEN, SYDVKM.

This clonotype was found many times. The rearrangement joins TRBV20-1 to TRBJ2-6; 8 bases agree with TRBD2. Per germline, CDR1 DFQATT and CDR2 SNEGSKA (reference sequence). V trimming: 3 bases; J trimming: 2 bases; junction bases outside the gene matches: 6. CDR3 length equals 16 residues. This CDR3 is CSASATSGAGANVLTF. The CDR3, as DNA: TGCAGTGCTAGCGCTACTAGCGGCGCTGGGGCCAACGTCCTGACTTTC.

V gene TRBV12-3 or TRBV12-4 combines with J gene TRBJ2-7; a possible D gene is TRBD2 (5 bases). V lost 2 bases and J 0 bases, leaving 11 bases between the germline ends. The CDR3 consists of 15 residues. This CDR3 reads CASSLKGLLSYEQYF. CDR3 DNA sequence: TGTGCCAGCAGTTTAAAAGGACTCCTCTCCTACGAGCAGTACTTC.

This clonotype was observed many times. The chain employs TRBV12-3 or TRBV12-4 and TRBJ1-1; 7 positions agree with TRBD1. CDR3 size: 16 residues. The ends lost 3 bases at V and 5 bases at J; junction bases unmatched: 12. In DNA form, the CDR3 reads TGTGCCAGCAGTTTTGCCCCGGAAAGGGGGCAAACTGAAGCTTTCTTT. Encoded protein: CASSFAPERGQTEAFF.

This clonotype appeared many times. The rearrangement links TRBV27 to TRBJ1-3; no clear D. V was pared by 0 bases and J by 3 bases, with 9 bases between. Germline V gene lookup returns CDR1 MNHEY and CDR2 SMNVEV (reference sequence). The CDR3 consists of 15 residues. CDR3 in DNA: TGTGCCAGCAGTTTATCTGGCCAAGTTGGAAACACCATATATTTT. Its translation is CASSLSGQVGNTIYF.

The V call is TRBV25-1, the J call TRBJ1-1; TRBD1 aligns across 7 bases. Trimming removed 6 bases from V and 2 bases from J; junction bases left unmatched: 9. The CDR3 has 15 amino acids. The V gene's germline CDR1 is MGHDK and CDR2 SYGVNS. The CDR3 DNA reads TGTGCCAGCAGCCGAATTGGACAGGTAAACACTGAAGCTTTCTTT. This encodes CASSRIGQVNTEAFF.

This chain joins TRBV5-1 and TRBJ2-1; unclear D gene. Germline V CDR1 and CDR2: SGHRS, YFSETQ. Trimming cost V 5 bases and J 6 bases, with 9 bases left between them. This CDR3 is built from 12 residues. The CDR3 sequence: CASSRPSNEQFF. CDR3 DNA: TGCGCCAGCAGTCGTCCCAGCAATGAGCAGTTCTTC.